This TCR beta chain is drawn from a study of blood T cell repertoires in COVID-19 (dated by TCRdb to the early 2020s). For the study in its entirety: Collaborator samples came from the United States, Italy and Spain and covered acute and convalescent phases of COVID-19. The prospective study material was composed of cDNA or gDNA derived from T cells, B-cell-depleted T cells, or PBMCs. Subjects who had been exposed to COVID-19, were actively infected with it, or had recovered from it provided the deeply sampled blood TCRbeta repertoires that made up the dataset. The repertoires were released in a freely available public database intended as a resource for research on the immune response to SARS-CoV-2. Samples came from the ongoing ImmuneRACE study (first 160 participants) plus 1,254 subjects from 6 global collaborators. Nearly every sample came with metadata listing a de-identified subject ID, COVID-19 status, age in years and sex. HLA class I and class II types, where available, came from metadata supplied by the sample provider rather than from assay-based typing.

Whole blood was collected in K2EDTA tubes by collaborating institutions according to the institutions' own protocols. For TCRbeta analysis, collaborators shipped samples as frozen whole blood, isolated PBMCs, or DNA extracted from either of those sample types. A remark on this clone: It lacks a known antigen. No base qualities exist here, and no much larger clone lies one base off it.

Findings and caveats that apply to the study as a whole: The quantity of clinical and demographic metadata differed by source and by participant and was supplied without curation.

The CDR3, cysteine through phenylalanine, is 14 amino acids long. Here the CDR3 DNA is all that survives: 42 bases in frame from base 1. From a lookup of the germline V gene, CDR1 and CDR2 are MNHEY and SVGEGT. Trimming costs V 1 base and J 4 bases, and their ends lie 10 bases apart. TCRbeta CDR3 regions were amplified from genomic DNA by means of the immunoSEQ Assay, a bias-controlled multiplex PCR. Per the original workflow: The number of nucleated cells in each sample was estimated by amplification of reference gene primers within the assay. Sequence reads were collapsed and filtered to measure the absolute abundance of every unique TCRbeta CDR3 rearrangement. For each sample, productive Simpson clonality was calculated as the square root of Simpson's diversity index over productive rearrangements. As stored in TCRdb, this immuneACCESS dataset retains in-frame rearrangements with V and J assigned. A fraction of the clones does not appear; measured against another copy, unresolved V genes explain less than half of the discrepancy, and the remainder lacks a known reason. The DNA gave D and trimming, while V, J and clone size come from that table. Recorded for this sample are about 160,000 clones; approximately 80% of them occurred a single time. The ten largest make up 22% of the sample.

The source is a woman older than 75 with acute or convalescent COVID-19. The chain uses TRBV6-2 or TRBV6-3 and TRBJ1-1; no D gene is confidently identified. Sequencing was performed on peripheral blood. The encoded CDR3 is CASSYYEGSTEAFF. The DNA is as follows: TGTGCCAGCAGTTACTACGAGGGATCCACTGAAGCTTTCTTT.